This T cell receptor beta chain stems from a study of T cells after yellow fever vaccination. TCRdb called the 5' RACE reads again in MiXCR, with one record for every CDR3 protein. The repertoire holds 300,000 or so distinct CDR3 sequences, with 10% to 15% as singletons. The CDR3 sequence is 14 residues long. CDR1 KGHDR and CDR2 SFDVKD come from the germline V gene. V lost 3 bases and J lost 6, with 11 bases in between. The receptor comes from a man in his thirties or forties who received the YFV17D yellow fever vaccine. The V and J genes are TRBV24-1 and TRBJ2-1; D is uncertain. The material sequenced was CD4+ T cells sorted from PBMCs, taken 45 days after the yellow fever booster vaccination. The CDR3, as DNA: TGTGCCACCAGTGATGGGCCGACCCTCAATGAGCAGTTCTTC. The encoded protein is CATSDGPTLNEQFF.